This TCR beta chain was sequenced in a study of glioma-infiltrating T cells. Using RNA template, CDR3s of TCR alpha and beta were amplified with iRepertoire arm-PCR. For one-step reverse transcription and amplification, 100-400 ng of tissue mRNA or PBMC total RNA was used. In TCRdb, the multiplex PCR reads were re-called with MiXCR into one record per CDR3 protein. The data contain approximately 120,000 distinct CDR3 sequences, less than 30% of them singletons. Findings and limits, study-wide: Very few CDR3 sequences were shared between tissue and blood. Gliomas, especially low-grade, showed above-expected tissue-blood divergence; non-neoplastic patients showed below.

The CDR3 has 14 residues. The germline V and J ends were trimmed by 1 base and 7 bases, with 12 bases remaining between them. This clonotype appeared a few times. Antigen unknown. The specimen sequenced was glioma tissue, nonneoplastic brain tissue, or PBMCs (not recorded which). This chain joins TRBV12-3 or TRBV12-4 and TRBJ2-3; D possibly corresponds to TRBD2 (5 bases). This receptor was taken from a human donor with low-grade glioma or glioblastoma, undergoing nonglioma brain surgery, or in good health (not recorded which). CDR3 bases: TGTGCCAGCAGTTTAGGGACTCCATCTAATACGCAGTATTTT. Its translation: CASSLGTPSNTQYF.